Each of the 26 T cell receptor beta chains below was sequenced from the same sample in a study of cytomegalovirus exposure and HLA in healthy donors. Primers for the PCR totalled 60 Vbeta and 13 Jbeta. TCRdb's table, derived via immunoSEQ multiplex PCR, lists solely in-frame clones and lacks some. The repertoire holds roughly 120,000 clones, with 79% as singletons. The sequenced sample was PBMCs. The receptor set was obtained from a young man in good health and CMV-seropositive.

J is TRBJ1-1 and V is TRBV11-2, with 7 bases matching TRBD1. Trimming removed 5 bases from V and 11 bases from J; junction bases left unmatched: 17. The CDR3 loop spans 15 amino acids. CDR1 and CDR2 from the germline V gene are SGHAT and FQNNGV. The CDR3 protein is CASSVVGLGTVGAFF. The CDR3, as DNA: TGTGCCAGCAGCGTAGTCGGTTTGGGGACAGTCGGGGCTTTCTTT.

The V and J genes are TRBV7-2 and TRBJ1-4; 9 bases map to TRBD1. The CDR3 extends over 14 amino acids. The V gene end was trimmed by 5 bases and the J gene end by 6 bases; junction bases not matched to a gene: 4. Germline CDR1 and CDR2: SGHTA and FQGNSA. The CDR3 nucleotides are TGTGCCAGCAGCCGACAGGGGGTGGATGAAAAACTGTTTTTT. Protein: CASSRQGVDEKLFF.

The chain joins TRBV7-2 to TRBJ2-7, with 9 bases fitting TRBD2. From germline, CDR1 is SGHTA and CDR2 FQGNSA. The CDR3 has 19 amino acids. The ends lost 5 bases at V and 0 bases at J; junction bases unmatched: 17. The CDR3 nucleotides read TGTGCCAGCAGCCTAAGCTTAGTCGGTGGCGGGGGGGCCTCCTACGAGCAGTACTTC. Amino acids: CASSLSLVGGGGASYEQYF.

The CDR3 region is CASSGGGTGSAEAFF. In nucleotides, the CDR3 is TGTGCCAGCAGTGGGGGGGGGACAGGGTCGGCCGAAGCTTTCTTT. This rearrangement joins TRBV28 to TRBJ1-1; 9 bases fit TRBD1. The CDR3 totals 15 residues. CDR1 and CDR2 from the germline V gene are MDHEN and SYDVKM. Trimming removed 5 bases from V and 8 bases from J; junction bases left unmatched: 12.

The gene calls are TRBV4-3 and TRBJ1-2; unclear D gene. The CDR3 runs to 13 residues. V was cut by 4 bases and J by 4 bases, with 10 bases left in between. Per the germline V gene, CDR1 is LGHNA and CDR2 is YSLEER. CDR3: CASSREFSYGYTF. CDR3 coding DNA: TGCGCCAGCAGCCGGGAGTTCTCCTATGGCTACACCTTC.

The chain has TRBV5-6 and TRBJ2-5, with D perhaps matching TRBD2 (6 bases). Trimming cost V 4 bases and J 4 bases, with 14 bases left between them. The germline gives CDR1 SGHDT, CDR2 YYEEEE. This CDR3 region has 14 residues. The CDR3 region is CASSLTGEGETQYF. Written as DNA, the CDR3 is TGTGCCAGCAGCCTGACGGGAGAGGGAGAGACCCAGTACTTC.

The chain joins TRBV28 to TRBJ2-7; D not certain. The CDR3 has 11 residues. Germline loops: CDR1 MDHEN, CDR2 SYDVKM. Trimming took 5 bases from V and 4 from J, leaving 6 bases between them. The CDR3 spells CASSINYEQYF. In nucleotides, the CDR3 is TGTGCCAGCAGTATAAATTACGAGCAGTACTTC.

The chain employs TRBV5-1 and TRBJ2-3; 8 bases are shared with TRBD1. Losses at the gene ends were 3 bases for V and 4 bases for J; bases not matched to a gene: 1. Germline loops: CDR1 SGHRS, CDR2 YFSETQ. This CDR3 spans 13 amino acids. CDR3 nucleotides: TGCGCCAGCAGCTGGACAGGGTCAGATACGCAGTATTTT. Its translation: CASSWTGSDTQYF.

This clone was detected a few times. The chain joins TRBV13 to TRBJ2-6, with 7 positions matching TRBD1. Trimming took 5 bases from V and 4 from J; bases not matched to a gene: 2. There are 14 residues in the CDR3. Per the germline V gene, CDR1 is PRHDT and CDR2 is FYEKMQ (reference sequence). In DNA form, the CDR3 reads TGTGCCAGCAGCCGGGGACAGGGGGCCAACGTCCTGACTTTC. Its protein product is CASSRGQGANVLTF.

The chain links TRBV10-2 to TRBJ2-1, with D perhaps TRBD1 (6 bases). Trimming took off 7 bases at V and 2 bases at J, with 18 bases between the two ends. Per germline, CDR1 WSHSY and CDR2 SAAADI. This CDR3 region has 16 residues. CDR3 DNA: TGCGCCAGCACCCTCCTTCAACAGGGAGCCTACAATGAGCAGTTCTTC. Its translation: CASTLLQQGAYNEQFF.

The CDR3 loop is CASSPAPLTIYGYTF. The CDR3, as DNA: TGTGCCAGCAGCCCAGCCCCTTTGACAATCTATGGCTACACCTTC. The V gene is TRBV9, the J gene TRBJ1-2; D gene uncertain. Germline lookup yields CDR1 SGDLS and CDR2 YYNGEE. CDR3 length: 15 amino acids. The V end was cut by 4 bases, the J end by 4 bases, with 17 bases between.

A single count supports this clone. The gene calls are TRBV14 and TRBJ2-7, with 7 bases aligning to TRBD1. The CDR3 runs 14 residues. Trimming took 4 bases from V and 3 from J; bases not matched to a gene: 6. Germline assignment: CDR1 SGHDN and CDR2 FVKESK. As DNA, the CDR3 is TGTGCCAGCAGCCTTCCGGGACAGCACTACGAGCAGTACTTC. Protein: CASSLPGQHYEQYF. The variable domain in full, with the rest retrieved from reference TRBV14 and TRBJ2-7, is EAGVTQFPSHSVIEKGQTVTLRCDPISGHDNLYWYRRVMGKEIKFLLHFVKESKQDESGMPNNRFLAERTGGTYSTLKVQPAELEDSGVYFCASSLPGQHYEQYFGPGTRLTVT.

The chain's CDR3 is CASSLYAGEKLFF. The CDR3 DNA sequence: TGCGCCAGCAGCTTATACGCGGGGGAAAAACTGTTTTTT. The chain couples TRBV4-1 to TRBJ1-4; no clear D gene. Germline-derived CDR1 and CDR2 are MGHRA and YSYEKL. The V and J ends lost 5 bases and 8 bases respectively, with 12 bases between them. The CDR3 sequence is 13 residues long.

The chain couples TRBV13 to TRBJ1-2; TRBD1 might be the D (5 bases). The V gene lost 0 bases and the J gene lost 9 bases, with 11 bases spanning the gap. CDR1 PRHDT and CDR2 FYEKMQ come from the germline V gene (reference sequence). This CDR3 contains 13 residues. CDR3 in amino acids: CASSLGVGASYTF. CDR3 DNA: TGTGCCAGCAGCTTAGGCGTAGGGGCCAGCTACACCTTC. The full variable domain, its missing parts supplied by reference TRBV13 and TRBJ1-2, is AAGVIQSPRHLIKEKRETATLKCYPIPRHDTVYWYQQGPGQDPQFLISFYEKMQSDKGSIPDRFSAQQFSDYHSELNMSSLELGDSALYFCASSLGVGASYTFGSGTRLTVV.

The CDR3 loop is CASSPRDVYGYTF. The CDR3 DNA reads as TGTGCCAGCAGCCCCCGGGATGTCTATGGCTACACCTTC. The chain employs TRBV7-2 and TRBJ1-2; D uncertain. V was clipped by 5 bases and J by 4 bases, with 11 bases between them. Germline V gene lookup returns CDR1 SGHTA and CDR2 FQGNSA. The CDR3 is 13 residues long.

The chain uses TRBV5-6 and TRBJ2-5; 13 bases are shared with TRBD2. This CDR3 comprises 18 residues. Germline CDR1 and CDR2: SGHDT and YYEEEE. With V trimmed by 2 bases and J by 1 base, 8 bases remained unmatched. CDR3 nucleotides: TGTGCCAGCAGCTTCGGACTAGCGGGGGCGCTCTTCCAAGAGACCCAGTACTTC. Its translation: CASSFGLAGALFQETQYF.

The chain is built from TRBV19 and TRBJ1-2; weak D call: TRBD1 (5 bases). Germline V gene sequence: CDR1 LNHDA, CDR2 SQIVND (reference sequence). The CDR3 has 15 residues. Trimming took 2 bases from V and 1 from J, leaving 11 bases between them. This CDR3 reads CASSIRGGLNYGYTF. The CDR3 DNA is TGTGCCAGTAGTATACGGGGGGGACTTAACTATGGCTACACCTTC.

This clone came up a few times. The rearrangement uses TRBV18 and TRBJ1-2; TRBD1 might be the D (5 bases). The germline V gene has CDR1 KGHSH and CDR2 LQKENI. This CDR3 has 16 residues. The ends were cut back, 0 bases at V and 5 bases at J, with 16 bases in the middle. CDR3 region: CASSPPGGRLGYGYTF. Written as DNA, the CDR3 is TGTGCCAGCTCACCACCGGGGGGACGGCTTGGGTATGGCTACACCTTC.

The chain recombines TRBV27 with TRBJ2-7; 8 positions match TRBD2. CDR1 and CDR2 (germline): MNHEY, SMNVEV (reference sequence). This CDR3 is 14 amino acids long. J gave up 6 bases and V 7 bases, and 11 bases lay outside the gene matches. The DNA of the CDR3 is TGTGCCAGCACGGTCAGCGGGAGTGTCGGCGAGCAGTACTTC. Encoded protein: CASTVSGSVGEQYF.

The chain joins TRBV11-2 to TRBJ1-5; weak D call: TRBD1 (5 bases). CDR3 length: 17 amino acids. The V gene's germline CDR1 is SGHAT and CDR2 FQNNGV. V dropped 0 bases and J dropped 2 bases, with 14 bases sitting between them. In nucleotides, the CDR3 is TGTGCCAGCAGCTTAGACGGCAGCCCGGGGGGCAATCAGCCCCAGCATTTT. Protein sequence: CASSLDGSPGGNQPQHF.

J is TRBJ1-6 and V is TRBV30; 11 bases match TRBD1. The V gene end was trimmed by 1 base and the J gene end by 9 bases; junction bases not matched to a gene: 2. CDR1 GTSNPN and CDR2 SVGIG come from the germline V gene (reference sequence). The CDR3 totals 14 residues. CDR3 loop: CAWSEGTGGSPLHF. CDR3 DNA: TGTGCCTGGAGTGAGGGGACAGGGGGTTCACCCCTCCACTTT.

This clone was counted a single time. The V gene is TRBV7-3, the J gene TRBJ1-1; D gene unclear. V was shortened by 2 bases and J by 1 base, with 11 bases between the two germline ends. The CDR3 contains 15 residues. Germline V gives CDR1 SGHTA, CDR2 FQGTGA. CDR3 bases: TGTGCCAGCAGCTTACTGTCGATAGAGAACACTGAAGCTTTCTTT. It yields the protein CASSLLSIENTEAFF.

The chain recombines TRBV30 with TRBJ1-6; 7 bases are a match to TRBD1. The germline CDR1 and CDR2 sequences are GTSNPN and SVGIG (reference sequence). CDR3 length equals 15 residues. The CDR3 reads CAQSPRTGVGSPLHF. In DNA form, the CDR3 reads TGTGCTCAGAGCCCCCGCACAGGGGTCGGTTCACCCCTCCACTTT.

V gene TRBV5-1 combines with J gene TRBJ2-1, with 11 bases identical to TRBD2. The V segment lost 4 bases and the J segment 2 bases; nucleotides outside the gene matches: 2. Germline lookup yields CDR1 SGHRS and CDR2 YFSETQ. This CDR3 region has 15 residues. This CDR3 reads CASSVLAGAYNEQFF. CDR3 DNA: TGCGCCAGCAGCGTACTAGCGGGAGCCTACAATGAGCAGTTCTTC.

CDR3 residues: CASSEGAGKDEQYF. In DNA form, the CDR3 reads TGTGCCAGCAGTGAGGGCGCAGGTAAGGACGAGCAGTACTTC. The gene calls are TRBV2 and TRBJ2-7; D is unclear. The CDR3 is 14 amino acids. Trimming shortened V by 3 bases and J by 5 bases, and 14 bases separated the two germline ends. Germline V lookup: CDR1 SNHLY, CDR2 FYNNEI.

The gene calls are TRBV5-1 and TRBJ2-2; tentatively, D is TRBD2 (6 bases). Per germline, CDR1 SGHRS and CDR2 YFSETQ. Trimming took off 4 bases at V and 1 base at J, with 14 bases between the two ends. This CDR3 has 16 residues. The CDR3 DNA follows: TGCGCCAGCAGCACAATAACTAGCATGAACACCGGGGAGCTGTTTTTT. This translates into CASSTITSMNTGELFF.